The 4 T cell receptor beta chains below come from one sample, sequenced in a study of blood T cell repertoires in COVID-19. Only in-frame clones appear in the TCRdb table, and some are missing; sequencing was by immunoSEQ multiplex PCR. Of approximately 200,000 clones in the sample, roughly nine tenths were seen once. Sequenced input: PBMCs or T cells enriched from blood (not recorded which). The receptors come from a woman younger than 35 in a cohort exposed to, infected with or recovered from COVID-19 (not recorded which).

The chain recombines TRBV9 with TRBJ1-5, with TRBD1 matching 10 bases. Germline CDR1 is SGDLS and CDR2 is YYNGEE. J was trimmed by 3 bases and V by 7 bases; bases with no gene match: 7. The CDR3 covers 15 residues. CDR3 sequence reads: CASGPGTGVNQPQHF. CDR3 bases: TGTGCCAGCGGTCCCGGGACAGGGGTCAATCAGCCCCAGCATTTT.

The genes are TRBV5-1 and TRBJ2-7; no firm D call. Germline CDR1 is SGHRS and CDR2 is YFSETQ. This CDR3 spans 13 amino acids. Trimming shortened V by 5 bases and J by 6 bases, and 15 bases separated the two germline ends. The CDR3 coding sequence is TGCGCCAGCAGGGTGTCCGAGCGCCTCGAGCAGTACTTC. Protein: CASRVSERLEQYF.

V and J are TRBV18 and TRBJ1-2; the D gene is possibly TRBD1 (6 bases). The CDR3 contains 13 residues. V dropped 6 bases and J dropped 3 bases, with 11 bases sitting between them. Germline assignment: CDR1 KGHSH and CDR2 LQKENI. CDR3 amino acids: CASSKDRDYGYTF. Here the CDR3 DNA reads TGTGCCAGCTCTAAGGACAGAGACTATGGCTACACCTTC.

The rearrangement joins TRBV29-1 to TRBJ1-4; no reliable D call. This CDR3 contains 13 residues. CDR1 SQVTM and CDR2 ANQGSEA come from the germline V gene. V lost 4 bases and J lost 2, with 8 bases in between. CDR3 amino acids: CSVGGETNEKLFF. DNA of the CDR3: TGCAGCGTTGGCGGGGAGACTAATGAAAAACTGTTTTTT.